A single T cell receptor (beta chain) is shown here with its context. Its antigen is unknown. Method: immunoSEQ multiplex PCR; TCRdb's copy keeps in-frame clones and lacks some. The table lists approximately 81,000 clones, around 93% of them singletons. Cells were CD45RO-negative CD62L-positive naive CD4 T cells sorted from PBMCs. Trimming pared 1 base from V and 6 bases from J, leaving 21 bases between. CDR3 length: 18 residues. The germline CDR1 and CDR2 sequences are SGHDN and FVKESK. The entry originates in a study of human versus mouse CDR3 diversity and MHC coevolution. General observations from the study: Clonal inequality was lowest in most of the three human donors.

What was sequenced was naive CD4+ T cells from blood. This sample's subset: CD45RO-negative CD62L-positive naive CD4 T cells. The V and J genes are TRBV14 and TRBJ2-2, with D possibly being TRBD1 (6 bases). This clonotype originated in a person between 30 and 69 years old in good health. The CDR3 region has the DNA TGTGCCAGCAGCCAAGTAGGCGCCCAGGGGAGTCTGCCCGGGGAGCTGTTTTTT. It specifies CASSQVGAQGSLPGELFF.